Listed below are T cell receptor beta chains from one sample, sequenced in a study of OX40 agonist ivuxolimab in advanced cancers. Some clones are missing from TCRdb's copy, which holds only in-frame ones; the method was immunoSEQ multiplex PCR. In the table there are some 90,000 clones, about 92% of which are singletons. Material: CD4+ or CD8+ T cells sorted from blood, obtained in a trial of the OX40 agonist ivuxolimab. These receptors came from an adult with an advanced solid tumor such as melanoma, head and neck, liver or kidney cancer. Each CDR3 is given with its conserved first and last residue. The order of the fields is D gene, V gene, J gene, clone size, CDR3 DNA, CDR3 protein. D genes are given only for firm matches. The size of a clone is reported for some rows only, either as once, few or many, or as a class for expanded clones.

>.|TRBV7-9|TRBJ2-7|.
TGTGCCAGCAGCTCCGACACCCCGGCCTACGAGCAGTACTTC
CASSSDTPAYEQYF
>.|TRBV7-9|TRBJ2-7|.
TGTGCCAGCAGCTCCACCACCGGGGGCAGACGCTACGAGCAGTACTTC
CASSSTTGGRRYEQYF
>.|TRBV6-5|TRBJ2-5|.
TGTGCCAGCAGTTGGGGATCCGGAGGAGAGACCCAGTACTTC
CASSWGSGGETQYF
>.|TRBV6-6|TRBJ1-2|.
TGTGCCAGCAGTTACGGTCAACGGGAGGGCTACACCTTC
CASSYGQREGYTF
>.|TRBV9|TRBJ1-4|.
TGTGCCAGCAGCCGGACAGCAACTAATGAAAAACTGTTTTTT
CASSRTATNEKLFF
>TRBD1|TRBV6-6|TRBJ1-1|.
TGTGCCAGCAGTTACACACCGACAGGGTTTAGCACTGAAGCTTTCTTT
CASSYTPTGFSTEAFF
>.|TRBV6-5|TRBJ1-5|.
TGTGCCAGCAGATTCGAACAGGGAAGTCAGCCCCAGCATTTT
CASRFEQGSQPQHF
>TRBD1|TRBV5-6|TRBJ1-5|.
TGTGCCAGCAGCCCCGACAGGGCTGACAATCAGCCCCAGCATTTT
CASSPDRADNQPQHF
>.|TRBV5-4|TRBJ2-2|.
TGTGCCAGCAGCGCGGAAGCCGGGGAGCTGTTTTTT
CASSAEAGELFF
>.|TRBV4-1|TRBJ1-2|.
TGCGCCAGCAGCCAAGAGGCCCACAATGGCTACACCTTC
CASSQEAHNGYTF
>TRBD1|TRBV4-3|TRBJ2-7|.
TGCGCCAGCAGCCAAGAAACAGGGGGTTACGAGCAGTACTTC
CASSQETGGYEQYF
>.|TRBV4-1|TRBJ2-7|.
TGCGCCAGCAGCCAGGTTACACAGGGAGCCGAGCAGTACTTC
CASSQVTQGAEQYF
>.|TRBV30|TRBJ1-1|few
TGTGCCTGGAGTGTAGGCCCTCAAGAAGCTTTCTTT
CAWSVGPQEAFF
>.|TRBV11-2|TRBJ2-7|.
TGTGCCAGCAGCGAGGCCTACGAGCAGTACTTC
CASSEAYEQYF
>.|TRBV5-4|TRBJ2-2|.
TGTGCCAGCAGCGGAAATCACACCGGGGAGCTGTTTTTT
CASSGNHTGELFF
>.|TRBV5-1|TRBJ1-1|.
TGCGCCAGCAGCTCACAACAGGGTATGAACACTGAAGCTTTCTTT
CASSSQQGMNTEAFF
>.|TRBV5-6|TRBJ1-2|.
TGTGCCAGCAGCTTGGAGGAGGGCCCTGGCTACACCTTC
CASSLEEGPGYTF
>.|TRBV10-1|TRBJ2-1|.
TGCGCCAGCAGCGGTAGCGGCTCACTCTCCTACAATGAGCAGTTCTTC
CASSGSGSLSYNEQFF
>.|TRBV7-2|TRBJ2-3|.
TGTGCCAGCAGCTTATGGGTGGGTGCGGCAGATACGCAGTATTTT
CASSLWVGAADTQYF
>.|TRBV6-6|TRBJ1-5|.
TGTGCCAGCAGCGCTCCGGGACACCATCAGCCCCAGCATTTT
CASSAPGHHQPQHF